This T cell receptor (beta chain) was sequenced during a study of blood T cell repertoires in COVID-19. Background on the study: Italy, Spain and the United States were the sources of the convalescent and acute COVID-19 samples. T cells, B-cell-depleted T cells, or PBMCs provided the cDNA or gDNA that served as material.

CDR1 is SGHTA, CDR2 FQGNSA, per germline. This CDR3 contains 14 residues. The ends were cut back, 1 base at V and 4 bases at J, with 11 bases in the middle. Original processing notes: How many nucleated cells were present was estimated from reference gene primer amplification. The repertoire was sequenced with immunoSEQ multiplex PCR; TCRdb's copy has only in-frame clones and lacks some. V, J and clone size are taken as reported in that table, and D and trimming were inferred from the DNA itself. The sample shows 120,000 or so clones, around 86% of them seen only once. The sequence was collected from a middle-aged man with acute or convalescent COVID-19. Sequenced input: peripheral blood. The rearrangement uses TRBV7-2 and TRBJ2-7; the D is unclear. CDR3 protein: CASSLEAGLYEQYF. CDR3 nucleotide sequence: TGTGCCAGCAGCTTAGAGGCAGGTTTATACGAGCAGTACTTC. Combining the CDR3 with reference TRBV7-2 and TRBJ2-7 gives the whole variable domain GAGVSQSPSNKVTEKGKDVELRCDPISGHTALYWYRQSLGQGLEFLIYFQGNSAPDKSGLPSDRFSAERTGGSVSTLTIQRTQQEDSAVYLCASSLEAGLYEQYFGPGTRLTVT.